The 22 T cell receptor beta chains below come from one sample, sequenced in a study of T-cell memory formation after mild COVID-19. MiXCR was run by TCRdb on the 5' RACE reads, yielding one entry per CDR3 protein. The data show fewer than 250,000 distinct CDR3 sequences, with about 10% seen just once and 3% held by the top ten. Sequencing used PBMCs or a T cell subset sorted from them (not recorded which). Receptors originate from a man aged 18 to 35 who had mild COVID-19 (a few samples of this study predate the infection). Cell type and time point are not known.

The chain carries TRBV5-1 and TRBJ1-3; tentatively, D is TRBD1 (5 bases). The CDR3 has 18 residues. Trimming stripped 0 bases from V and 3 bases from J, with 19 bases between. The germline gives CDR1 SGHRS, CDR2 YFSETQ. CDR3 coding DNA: TGCGCCAGCAGCTTGGAGGGATCCCAGGGCCTAGGTGGAAACACCATATATTTT. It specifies CASSLEGSQGLGGNTIYF.

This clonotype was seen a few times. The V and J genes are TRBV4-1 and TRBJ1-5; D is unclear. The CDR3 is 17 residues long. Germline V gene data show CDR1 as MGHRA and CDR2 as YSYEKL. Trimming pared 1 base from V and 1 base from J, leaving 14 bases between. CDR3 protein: CASSQGTAYSSNQPQHF. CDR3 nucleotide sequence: TGCGCCAGCAGCCAAGGGACGGCTTACTCGAGCAATCAGCCCCAGCATTTT.

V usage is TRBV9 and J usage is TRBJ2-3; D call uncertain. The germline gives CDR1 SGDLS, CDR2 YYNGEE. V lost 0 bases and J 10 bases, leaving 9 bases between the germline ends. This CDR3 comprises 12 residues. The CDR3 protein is CASSVEGFAQYF. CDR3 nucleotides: TGTGCCAGCAGCGTAGAAGGGTTTGCGCAGTATTTT.

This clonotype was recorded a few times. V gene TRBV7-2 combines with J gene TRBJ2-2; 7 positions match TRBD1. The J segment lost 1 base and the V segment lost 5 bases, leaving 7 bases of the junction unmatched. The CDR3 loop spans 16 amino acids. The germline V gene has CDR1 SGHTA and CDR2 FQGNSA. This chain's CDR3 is CASSRAGTVNTGELFF. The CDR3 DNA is TGTGCCAGCAGCCGTGCCGGGACAGTGAACACCGGGGAGCTGTTTTTT.

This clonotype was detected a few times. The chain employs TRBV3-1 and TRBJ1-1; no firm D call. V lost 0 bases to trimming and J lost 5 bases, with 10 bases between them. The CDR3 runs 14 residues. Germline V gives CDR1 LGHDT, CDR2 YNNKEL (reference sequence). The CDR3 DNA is TGTGCCAGCAGCCAAGAAGTGGGTGGGACTGAAGCTTTCTTT. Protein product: CASSQEVGGTEAFF.

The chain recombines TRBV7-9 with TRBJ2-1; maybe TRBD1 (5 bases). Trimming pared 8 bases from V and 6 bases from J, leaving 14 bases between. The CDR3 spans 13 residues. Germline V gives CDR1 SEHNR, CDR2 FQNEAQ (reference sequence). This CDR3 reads CASSAAGPNEQFF. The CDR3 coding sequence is TGTGCCAGCTCCGCGGCAGGGCCCAATGAGCAGTTCTTC.

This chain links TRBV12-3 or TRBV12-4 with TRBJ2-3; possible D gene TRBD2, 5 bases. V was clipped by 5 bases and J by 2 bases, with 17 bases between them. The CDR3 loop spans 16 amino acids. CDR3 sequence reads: CASSPPSGKSTDTQYF. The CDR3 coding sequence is TGTGCCAGCAGTCCCCCGTCGGGGAAGTCCACAGATACGCAGTATTTT.

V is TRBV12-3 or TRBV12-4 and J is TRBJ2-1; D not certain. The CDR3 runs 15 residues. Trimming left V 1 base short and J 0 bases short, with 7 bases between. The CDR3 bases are TGTGCCAGCAGTTTAGAGGCACGCTCCTACAATGAGCAGTTCTTC. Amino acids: CASSLEARSYNEQFF.

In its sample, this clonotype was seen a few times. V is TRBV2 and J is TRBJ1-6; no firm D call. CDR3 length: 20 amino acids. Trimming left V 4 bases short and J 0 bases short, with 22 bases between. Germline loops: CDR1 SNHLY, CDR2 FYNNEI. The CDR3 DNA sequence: TGTGCCAGCAGTGCCCCTCCAGCGGCTTTTACCAGCTCCTATAATTCACCCCTCCACTTT. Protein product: CASSAPPAAFTSSYNSPLHF.

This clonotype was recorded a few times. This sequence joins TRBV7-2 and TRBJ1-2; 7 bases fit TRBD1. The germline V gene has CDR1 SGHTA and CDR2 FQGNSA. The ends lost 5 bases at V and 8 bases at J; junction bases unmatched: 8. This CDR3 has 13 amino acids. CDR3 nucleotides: TGTGCCAGCAGCCCGGACAGGAGTTACGGCTACACCTTC. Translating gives CASSPDRSYGYTF.

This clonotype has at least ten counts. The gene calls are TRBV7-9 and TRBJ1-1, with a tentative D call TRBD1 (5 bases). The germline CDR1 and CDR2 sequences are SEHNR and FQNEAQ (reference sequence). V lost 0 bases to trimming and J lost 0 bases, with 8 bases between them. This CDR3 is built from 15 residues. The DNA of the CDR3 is TGTGCCAGCAGCTTAGCGGCGGGACTGAACACTGAAGCTTTCTTT. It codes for CASSLAAGLNTEAFF.

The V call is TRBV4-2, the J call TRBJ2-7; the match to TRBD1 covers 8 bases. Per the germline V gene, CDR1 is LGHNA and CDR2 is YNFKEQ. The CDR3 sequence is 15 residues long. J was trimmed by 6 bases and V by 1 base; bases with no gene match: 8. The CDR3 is CASSQGAGGAFEQYF. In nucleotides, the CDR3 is TGTGCCAGCAGCCAAGGGGCAGGGGGCGCCTTCGAGCAGTACTTC.

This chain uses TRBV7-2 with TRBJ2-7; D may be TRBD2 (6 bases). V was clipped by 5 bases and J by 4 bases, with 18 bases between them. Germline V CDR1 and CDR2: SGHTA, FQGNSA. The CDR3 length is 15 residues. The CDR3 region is CASSQGGTHLYEQYF. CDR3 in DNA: TGTGCCAGCAGCCAAGGCGGGACGCACTTATACGAGCAGTACTTC.

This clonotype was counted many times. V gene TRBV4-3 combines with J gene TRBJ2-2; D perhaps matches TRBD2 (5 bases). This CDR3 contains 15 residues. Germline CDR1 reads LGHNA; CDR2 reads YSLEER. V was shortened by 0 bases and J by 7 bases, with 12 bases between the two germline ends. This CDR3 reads CASSQDRGYGGELFF. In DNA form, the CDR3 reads TGCGCCAGCAGCCAAGATCGAGGGTATGGCGGGGAGCTGTTTTTT.

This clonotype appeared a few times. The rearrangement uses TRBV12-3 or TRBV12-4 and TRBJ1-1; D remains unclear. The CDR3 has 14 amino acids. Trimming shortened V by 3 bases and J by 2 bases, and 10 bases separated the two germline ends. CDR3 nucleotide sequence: TGTGCCAGCAGTTTCGAACAAGATAACACTGAAGCTTTCTTT. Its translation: CASSFEQDNTEAFF.

The CDR3 DNA reads as TGTGCCAGCAGCTACTCCATCAATAATGAAAAACTGTTTTTT. Encoded protein: CASSYSINNEKLFF. The chain couples TRBV7-9 to TRBJ1-4; D uncertain. Deletions cut 4 bases from V and 4 bases from J, with 10 bases between. CDR1 is SEHNR, CDR2 FQNEAQ, per germline (reference sequence). The CDR3 covers 14 residues.

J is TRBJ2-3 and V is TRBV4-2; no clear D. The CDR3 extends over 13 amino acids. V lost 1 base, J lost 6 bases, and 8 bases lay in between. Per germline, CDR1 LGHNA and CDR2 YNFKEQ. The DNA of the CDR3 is TGTGCCAGCAGCCAAGCTCAACCCGATACGCAGTATTTT. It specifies CASSQAQPDTQYF.

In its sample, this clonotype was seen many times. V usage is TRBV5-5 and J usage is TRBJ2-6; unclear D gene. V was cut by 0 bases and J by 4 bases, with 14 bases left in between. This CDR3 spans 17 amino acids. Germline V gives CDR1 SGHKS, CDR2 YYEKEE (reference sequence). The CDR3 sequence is CASSLVGSLHGANVLTF. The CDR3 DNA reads TGTGCCAGCAGCTTGGTCGGTTCCCTACACGGGGCCAACGTCCTGACTTTC.

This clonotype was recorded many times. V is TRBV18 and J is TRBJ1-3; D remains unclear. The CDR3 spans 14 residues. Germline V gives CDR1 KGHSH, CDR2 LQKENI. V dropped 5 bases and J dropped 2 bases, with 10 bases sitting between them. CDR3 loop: CASSKSAAGNTIYF. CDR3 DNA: TGTGCCAGCTCAAAGTCCGCGGCTGGAAACACCATATATTTT.

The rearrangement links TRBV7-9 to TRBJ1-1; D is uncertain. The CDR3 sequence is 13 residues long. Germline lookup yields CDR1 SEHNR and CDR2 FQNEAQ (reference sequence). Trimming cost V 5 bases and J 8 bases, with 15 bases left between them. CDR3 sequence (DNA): TGTGCCAGCAGCCAACCGGGTTGGTGGGAAGCTTTCTTT. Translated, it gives CASSQPGWWEAFF.

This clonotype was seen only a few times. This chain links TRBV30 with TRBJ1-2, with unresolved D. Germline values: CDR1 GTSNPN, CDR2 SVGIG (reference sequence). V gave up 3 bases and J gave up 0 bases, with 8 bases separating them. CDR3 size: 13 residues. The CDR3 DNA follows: TGTGCCTGGAGAGAATGGACTAACTATGGCTACACCTTC. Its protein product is CAWREWTNYGYTF.

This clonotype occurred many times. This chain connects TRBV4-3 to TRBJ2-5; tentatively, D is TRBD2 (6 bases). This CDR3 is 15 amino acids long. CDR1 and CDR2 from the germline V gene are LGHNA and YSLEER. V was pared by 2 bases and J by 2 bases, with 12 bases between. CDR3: CASSQWAGRQETQYF. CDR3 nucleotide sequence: TGCGCCAGCAGCCAATGGGCAGGGAGGCAAGAGACCCAGTACTTC.